What follows are 20 T cell receptor beta chains derived from one specimen sequenced in a study of Ad26.COV2.S vaccination and SARS-CoV-2 variants (dated by TCRdb to the early 2020s). Library generation was performed with the immunoSEQ multiplex PCR assay. TCRdb took this table from immuneACCESS and kept in-frame rearrangements with V and J called. Such tables lack part of the clones; where checked against another copy, unresolved V genes explain under half of the gap, and the rest is unexplained. Here the sample has about 320,000 clones; 70% to 90% occur a single time. The ten largest clones add up to 2% to 2.5% of the sample. The meaning of the sample's treatment or condition label: over 15 received Ad26.COV2.S at low or high dose, single or two shots; a few received placebo; per-sample allocation not given. Repertoires of vaccine and placebo recipients were sequenced from samples collected on day 63 after the first injection.

The material sequenced was peripheral blood, taken in a trial of Ad26.COV2.S vaccine versus placebo. All receptors derive from a person between 18 and 59 years old who received the Ad26.COV2.S COVID-19 vaccine or a placebo.

The gene calls are TRBV19 and TRBJ2-5; TRBD2 agrees at 8 bases. V shed 4 bases, J shed 1 base, and the junction held 5 bases outside the gene matches. Germline V gene lookup returns CDR1 LNHDA and CDR2 SQIVND (reference sequence). The CDR3 is 15 amino acids. The CDR3 nucleotides are TGTGCCAGTAGTACGGGGGCGGGGGGCCAAGAGACCCAGTACTTC. The encoded protein is CASSTGAGGQETQYF.

The rearrangement links TRBV7-6 to TRBJ2-7, with a weak D call TRBD1 (5 bases). The germline V gene encodes CDR1 SGHVS and CDR2 FNYEAQ. V was clipped by 3 bases and J by 4 bases, with 10 bases between them. The CDR3 has 13 residues. CDR3 amino acids: CASSLARAYEQYF. Written as DNA, the CDR3 is TGTGCCAGCAGCTTGGCCAGGGCTTACGAGCAGTACTTC.

The genes are TRBV7-3 and TRBJ2-3; D could derive from TRBD1 or TRBD2 (6 bases each). Germline CDR1 reads SGHTA; CDR2 reads FQGTGA. The CDR3 consists of 13 residues. Trimming shortened V by 1 base and J by 8 bases, and 10 bases separated the two germline ends. CDR3 sequence: CASSLKGGFTQYF. CDR3 bases: TGTGCCAGCAGCTTAAAGGGGGGTTTTACGCAGTATTTT.

As regards this clone: Relative to the germline gene, one junction end is altered; a read error may explain this. The chain's CDR3 is CASRQGLPNTGELFF. The DNA of the CDR3 is TGCGCCAGCAGACAAGGCCTTCCCAACACCGGGGAGCTGTTTTTT. The chain joins TRBV4-1 to TRBJ2-2; no firm D call. There are 15 residues in the CDR3. Germline CDR1 and CDR2: MGHRA and YSYEKL.

About this clone: Different DNA sequences within this sample yield the same CDR3. V usage is TRBV9 and J usage is TRBJ2-5, with D uncertain. From germline, CDR1 is SGDLS and CDR2 YYNGEE. This CDR3 has 14 amino acids. V lost 0 bases and J 0 bases, leaving 6 bases between the germline ends. This CDR3 is CASSVEGDQETQYF. The DNA of the CDR3 is TGTGCCAGCAGCGTAGAAGGAGACCAAGAGACCCAGTACTTC.

The rearrangement joins TRBV5-1 to TRBJ1-4; D gene uncertain. With 0 bases removed from V and 2 bases from J, the gap between germline ends came to 8 bases. Germline lookup yields CDR1 SGHRS and CDR2 YFSETQ. The CDR3 sequence is 15 residues long. CDR3 nucleotide sequence: TGCGCCAGCAGCTTGGCGGGCGGGACTAATGAAAAACTGTTTTTT. The encoded protein is CASSLAGGTNEKLFF. Full variable domain (remainder filled in from reference TRBV5-1 and TRBJ1-4): KAGVTQTPRYLIKTRGQQVTLSCSPISGHRSVSWYQQTPGQGLQFLFEYFSETQRNKGNFPGRFSGRQFSNSRSEMNVSTLELGDSALYLCASSLAGGTNEKLFFGSGTQLSVL.

The V and J genes are TRBV11-2 and TRBJ2-5; D is undetermined. The CDR3 runs to 16 residues. Germline values: CDR1 SGHAT, CDR2 FQNNGV. Trimming took 0 bases from V and 5 from J, leaving 16 bases between them. Here the CDR3 DNA reads TGTGCCAGCAGCTTAGATAGCATCAGCTCTGGCGAGACCCAGTACTTC. It is translated as CASSLDSISSGETQYF.

The genes are TRBV29-1 and TRBJ2-3, with D perhaps matching TRBD1 (6 bases). V was shortened by 7 bases and J by 0 bases, with 17 bases between the two germline ends. CDR3 length: 15 residues. Germline values: CDR1 SQVTM, CDR2 ANQGSEA. CDR3 in amino acids: CSGNRASPSTDTQYF. CDR3 bases: TGCAGCGGGAACAGGGCCTCCCCTAGCACAGATACGCAGTATTTT.

The rearrangement uses TRBV2 and TRBJ1-5; D remains unclear. Germline V gene sequence: CDR1 SNHLY, CDR2 FYNNEI. V gave up 7 bases and J gave up 1 base, with 8 bases separating them. There are 13 residues in the CDR3. As DNA, the CDR3 is TGTGCCAGCAAAGGCGACAGCAATCAGCCCCAGCATTTT. Translating gives CASKGDSNQPQHF.

The rearrangement uses TRBV27 and TRBJ2-7; 9 nucleotides align to TRBD1. The CDR3 has 16 amino acids. In germline, CDR1 is MNHEY, CDR2 SMNVEV (reference sequence). V shed 0 bases, J shed 3 bases, and the junction held 6 bases outside the gene matches. CDR3 bases: TGTGCCAGCAGTTTATCTGGGGGGGACAGGGACTACGAGCAGTACTTC. Protein sequence: CASSLSGGDRDYEQYF.

This chain joins TRBV12-3 or TRBV12-4 and TRBJ1-2; D is perhaps TRBD1 (6 bases). The CDR3 sequence is 12 residues long. Trimming pared 5 bases from V and 6 bases from J, leaving 10 bases between. CDR3 residues: CASSPGQNGYTF. The CDR3 DNA follows: TGTGCCAGCAGTCCCGGACAGAATGGCTACACCTTC.

This sequence joins TRBV5-8 and TRBJ1-6; D is possibly TRBD1 (5 bases). Trimming removed 0 bases from V and 10 bases from J, with 8 bases in between. The CDR3 consists of 13 residues. CDR1 SGHTS and CDR2 YDEGEE come from the germline V gene. CDR3 DNA sequence: TGTGCCAGCAGCTTGGTCCCAGGGTCACCCCTCCACTTT. Translation: CASSLVPGSPLHF.

This clone has just one count. This chain uses TRBV25-1 with TRBJ1-2; D is ambiguous. The CDR3 has 13 residues. Per germline, CDR1 MGHDK and CDR2 SYGVNS. Between the trimmed V and J ends, which lost 8 bases and 3 bases, there was a span of 13 bases. The CDR3 is CASGDGSYYGYTF. For the CDR3, the DNA is TGTGCCAGCGGGGATGGGAGTTACTATGGCTACACCTTC.

The V call is TRBV5-5, the J call TRBJ2-1; maybe TRBD2 (7 bases). Deletions cut 4 bases from V and 3 bases from J, with 14 bases between. Germline V gene data show CDR1 as SGHKS and CDR2 as YYEKEE (reference sequence). The CDR3 covers 15 residues. The CDR3 DNA follows: TGTGCCAGCAGCCAGGTCGGGGGGCTCTACAATGAGCAGTTCTTC. The encoded protein is CASSQVGGLYNEQFF.

The rearrangement joins TRBV12-5 to TRBJ2-2; D gene uncertain. Trimming stripped 8 bases from V and 4 bases from J, with 8 bases between. Germline loops: CDR1 LGHNT, CDR2 FRNRAP. The CDR3 spans 12 residues. The DNA of the CDR3 is TGTGCTAGTAGCACACGCACCGGGGAGCTGTTTTTT. Its protein product is CASSTRTGELFF.

The V call is TRBV19, the J call TRBJ2-3; no reliable D call. Germline V gene lookup returns CDR1 LNHDA and CDR2 SQIVND (reference sequence). Trimming took 5 bases from V and 0 from J, leaving 12 bases between them. The CDR3 length is 15 residues. In DNA, the CDR3 is TGTGCCAGTAGTCGCAGAGAACTTAGCACAGATACGCAGTATTTT. Translation gives CASSRRELSTDTQYF. The variable domain in full, with the rest retrieved from reference TRBV19 and TRBJ2-3, is DGGITQSPKYLFRKEGQNVTLSCEQNLNHDAMYWYRQDPGQGLRLIYYSQIVNDFQKGDIAEGYSVSREKKESFPLTVTSAQKNPTAFYLCASSRRELSTDTQYFGPGTRLTVL.

This rearrangement joins TRBV11-3 to TRBJ1-5; D uncertain. Trimming cost V 1 base and J 6 bases, with 7 bases left between them. CDR1 is SGHNT and CDR2 is YENEEA in the germline V gene. The CDR3 has 13 residues. Here the CDR3 reads CASSLGGGQPQHF. CDR3 DNA sequence: TGTGCCAGCAGCTTAGGAGGAGGTCAGCCCCAGCATTTT.

CDR3 protein: CASSGLGQGDGYTF. As DNA, the CDR3 is TGTGCCAGCAGCGGTCTAGGACAGGGAGATGGCTACACCTTC. The rearrangement uses TRBV6-5 and TRBJ1-2, with 8 bases lining up with TRBD1. CDR1 MNHEY and CDR2 SVGAGI come from the germline V gene. CDR3 length equals 14 residues. The V segment lost 6 bases and the J segment 6 bases; nucleotides outside the gene matches: 9.

The genes are TRBV5-6 and TRBJ2-4; D gene ambiguous. Germline loops: CDR1 SGHDT, CDR2 YYEEEE. The CDR3 consists of 15 residues. V lost 4 bases and J 1 base, leaving 12 bases between the germline ends. The CDR3 nucleotides are TGTGCCAGCAGCAAGCCAGGTTTCGCCAAAAACATTCAGTACTTC. Protein product: CASSKPGFAKNIQYF.

The V gene is TRBV7-2, the J gene TRBJ1-4, with D unclear. The CDR3 has 13 residues. Trimming shortened V by 8 bases and J by 2 bases, and 9 bases separated the two germline ends. Germline V gives CDR1 SGHTA, CDR2 FQGNSA. The CDR3 here is CASAPQTNEKLFF. In DNA form, the CDR3 reads TGTGCCAGCGCCCCCCAGACTAATGAAAAACTGTTTTTT.